The 22 T cell receptor beta chains below were found in one sample sequenced in a study of cytomegalovirus exposure and HLA in healthy donors. Primers: 60 Vbeta forward and 13 Jbeta reverse. The method was immunoSEQ multiplex PCR; TCRdb's version includes in-frame clones alone and lacks a portion of them. Of 150,000 to 200,000 clones in the sample, around 80% were seen once. Input material: PBMCs. These receptors were collected from a woman aged 40 to 50 in good health and CMV-seronegative.

The chain recombines TRBV30 with TRBJ2-3, with D maybe TRBD2 (6 bases). This CDR3 region has 13 residues. Germline values: CDR1 GTSNPN, CDR2 SVGIG (reference sequence). Trimming left V 2 bases short and J 15 bases short, with 21 bases between. The CDR3 bases are TGTGCCTGGAGTCAAAAGGGACTGTCGCGTTTCTATTTT. Translated, it gives CAWSQKGLSRFYF.

This sequence joins TRBV29-1 and TRBJ1-2; D gene uncertain. This CDR3 comprises 13 residues. In germline, CDR1 is SQVTM, CDR2 ANQGSEA. V lost 7 bases, J lost 2 bases, and 14 bases lay in between. CDR3 nucleotide sequence: TGCAGCGCCCTCCGGACGGGAAACTATGGCTACACCTTC. It specifies CSALRTGNYGYTF.

V gene TRBV7-6 combines with J gene TRBJ2-5; TRBD1 agrees at 11 bases. V trimming: 1 base; J trimming: 5 bases; junction bases outside the gene matches: 3. The CDR3 runs to 15 residues. Per germline, CDR1 SGHVS and CDR2 FNYEAQ. The chain's CDR3 is CASSLGTGGAETQYF. CDR3 nucleotide sequence: TGTGCCAGCAGCTTAGGGACAGGGGGCGCGGAGACCCAGTACTTC.

This chain connects TRBV5-6 to TRBJ2-3; TRBD2 matches at 8 bases. The CDR3 totals 16 residues. Per the germline V gene, CDR1 is SGHDT and CDR2 is YYEEEE. The junction had 13 bases not matched to a gene; V was cut back by 4 bases and J by 6 bases. CDR3 DNA sequence: TGTGCCAGCAGCCCTACTAGCGGCGTTGGTAGGGATACGCAGTATTTT. This gives the protein CASSPTSGVGRDTQYF.

The chain combines TRBV7-2 with TRBJ1-4; 7 bases align to TRBD1. J lost 6 bases, V lost 5 bases, and 6 bases had no gene match. CDR3 length: 14 residues. In germline, CDR1 is SGHTA, CDR2 FQGNSA. The CDR3 here is CASSPDRDYEKLFF. DNA for the CDR3: TGTGCCAGCAGCCCAGACAGGGATTATGAAAAACTGTTTTTT.

The chain carries TRBV6-4 and TRBJ2-2; D uncertain. The CDR3 has 12 residues. The V gene lost 5 bases and the J gene lost 3 bases, with 4 bases spanning the gap. Germline V gene lookup returns CDR1 MRHNA and CDR2 SNTAGT. The CDR3 reads CASSTDTGELFF. CDR3 coding DNA: TGTGCCAGCAGTACTGACACCGGGGAGCTGTTTTTT.

The chain combines TRBV7-8 with TRBJ2-3, with a possible D match to TRBD2 (6 bases). Between the trimmed V and J ends, which lost 6 bases and 0 bases, there was a span of 10 bases. This CDR3 spans 14 amino acids. Germline CDR1 SGHVS, CDR2 FQNEAQ. CDR3 sequence (DNA): TGTGCCAGCAGAGGGAGCGGGAGCACAGATACGCAGTATTTT. Amino acid sequence: CASRGSGSTDTQYF.

The chain is built from TRBV29-1 and TRBJ2-2; 7 nucleotides line up with TRBD1. The V segment lost 7 bases and the J segment 0 bases; nucleotides outside the gene matches: 8. The CDR3 sequence is 15 residues long. Germline V gives CDR1 SQVTM, CDR2 ANQGSEA. CDR3 nucleotides: TGCAGCGCCCGAACCGGGACAGCGAACACCGGGGAGCTGTTTTTT. This encodes CSARTGTANTGELFF.

The chain combines TRBV25-1 with TRBJ1-3, with a weak D call TRBD1 (6 bases). The CDR3 sequence is 15 residues long. Germline V gene data show CDR1 as MGHDK and CDR2 as SYGVNS. V was cut by 2 bases and J by 6 bases, with 14 bases left in between. CDR3 loop: CASSEAGVGSNTIYF. The CDR3 DNA follows: TGTGCCAGCAGTGAAGCAGGGGTAGGGTCAAACACCATATATTTT.

This chain links TRBV19 with TRBJ2-1; 9 bases map to TRBD2. The germline V gene encodes CDR1 LNHDA and CDR2 SQIVND (reference sequence). The CDR3 is 18 amino acids. Trimming at V came to 4 bases and at J to 8 bases, leaving 18 bases not matched to a gene. CDR3 residues: CASSKRLGTSLRWDEQFF. CDR3 DNA: TGTGCCAGTAGTAAAAGACTGGGGACTAGCCTTAGGTGGGATGAGCAGTTCTTC.

The chain uses TRBV5-1 and TRBJ1-5; TRBD1 matches at 11 bases. V lost 4 bases and J lost 4; bases outside the gene matches: 4. Germline V gene sequence: CDR1 SGHRS, CDR2 YFSETQ. CDR3 length equals 15 residues. The CDR3 DNA sequence: TGCGCCAGCAGCGAAGGGACAGGGGGTAATCAGCCCCAGCATTTT. It codes for CASSEGTGGNQPQHF.

This chain links TRBV5-6 with TRBJ1-3; unclear D gene. The CDR3 consists of 14 residues. Germline lookup yields CDR1 SGHDT and CDR2 YYEEEE. V lost 0 bases to trimming and J lost 2 bases, with 6 bases between them. The CDR3, as DNA: TGTGCCAGCAGCTTGGGCTTAGCTGGAAACACCATATATTTT. Its translation: CASSLGLAGNTIYF.

As concerns this clone: The same CDR3 arises from other DNA sequences in this sample as well. The V call is TRBV10-3, the J call TRBJ1-5; D is unclear. Germline CDR1 and CDR2: ENHRY and SYGVKD. The V end lost 0 bases, the J end lost 6 bases, and 6 bases lay between the germline ends. The CDR3 covers 13 residues. CDR3 amino acids: CAISESGGQPQHF. As DNA, the CDR3 is TGTGCCATCAGTGAGTCGGGAGGTCAGCCCCAGCATTTT.

The chain combines TRBV5-4 with TRBJ2-3; 9 bases are shared with TRBD1. The CDR3 loop spans 15 amino acids. The V gene's germline CDR1 is SGHNT and CDR2 YYREEE (reference sequence). After removal of 1 base from V and 7 bases from J, the junction contained 7 bases not matched to a gene. The CDR3 region is CASSLPGQGSNTQYF. Written as DNA, the CDR3 is TGTGCCAGCAGCTTGCCGGGACAGGGCTCGAATACGCAGTATTTT.

The rearrangement uses TRBV6-1 and TRBJ2-7; 8 bases match TRBD1. Germline CDR1 MNHNS, CDR2 SASEGT. The ends lost 3 bases at V and 6 bases at J; junction bases unmatched: 7. The CDR3 consists of 14 residues. The CDR3 loop reads CASSEMTGVIEQYV. CDR3 DNA sequence: TGTGCCAGCAGTGAGATGACAGGGGTGATCGAGCAGTACGTC.

This clone is a singleton in its sample. V gene TRBV10-2 combines with J gene TRBJ2-7; the D gene is possibly TRBD2 (6 bases). CDR3 length equals 13 residues. V was trimmed by 7 bases and J by 4 bases, leaving 14 bases between them. Germline V gene sequence: CDR1 WSHSY, CDR2 SAAADI. CDR3 sequence reads: CASKPGLHYEQYF. The CDR3 region has the DNA TGCGCCAGCAAACCGGGACTGCATTACGAGCAGTACTTC.

Note on this clone: The junction and the germline gene differ at one end; a read error may be behind it. The chain joins TRBV7-9 to TRBJ2-7; possibly TRBD2 for D (5 bases). Germline V gene sequence: CDR1 SEHNR, CDR2 FQNEAQ (reference sequence). This CDR3 spans 12 amino acids. The CDR3 region is CSSSSLGEVQYF. The CDR3 DNA follows: TGTTCCAGCAGCTCCCTGGGAGAGGTGCAGTACTTC.

The V and J genes are TRBV15 and TRBJ1-2; unclear D gene. The CDR3 covers 18 residues. The V and J ends lost 1 base and 3 bases respectively, with 21 bases between them. CDR1 LNHNV and CDR2 YYDKDF come from the germline V gene (reference sequence). The chain's CDR3 is CATSRVFSLGVEDYGYTF. CDR3 nucleotide sequence: TGTGCCACCAGCAGAGTTTTTTCTCTTGGGGTGGAGGACTATGGCTACACCTTC.

The rearrangement links TRBV11-3 to TRBJ2-5, with TRBD2 as a possible D gene (5 bases). V lost 5 bases and J lost 5, with 15 bases in between. This CDR3 has 14 amino acids. CDR1 and CDR2 (germline): SGHNT, YENEEA. CDR3 residues: CASSPMGWEETQYF. Here the CDR3 DNA reads TGTGCCAGCAGCCCGATGGGTTGGGAGGAGACCCAGTACTTC.

The rearrangement joins TRBV4-2 to TRBJ2-1, with a weak D call TRBD2 (5 bases). This CDR3 region has 18 residues. Trimming pared 0 bases from V and 8 bases from J, leaving 23 bases between. Germline V gene data show CDR1 as LGHNA and CDR2 as YNFKEQ. The CDR3 region has the DNA TGTGCCAGCAGCCAAGATCGAGGCACCGAGACTATCGGCGATGAGCAGTTCTTC. Translated: CASSQDRGTETIGDEQFF.

This chain joins TRBV30 and TRBJ2-4; maybe TRBD2 (5 bases). V gave up 1 base and J gave up 7 bases, with 17 bases separating them. This CDR3 has 15 amino acids. Germline V gives CDR1 GTSNPN, CDR2 SVGIG (reference sequence). The CDR3 reads CAWSEGWENRNIQYF. The CDR3 nucleotides are TGTGCCTGGAGTGAAGGGTGGGAGAATCGCAACATTCAGTACTTC.

The chain joins TRBV21-1 to TRBJ2-7; TRBD2 reflects the table's D call only, with no check against the DNA. TRBV21-1 is a listed pseudogene. The CDR3 extends over 13 amino acids. CDR3 protein: CASSSGTKYEQYV. The DNA of the CDR3 is TGTGCCAGCAGCTCCGGGACTAAGTACGAGCAGTACGTC.